These 9 T cell receptor beta chains share one sample of origin, sequenced in a study of cytomegalovirus exposure and HLA in healthy donors. The PCR had 60 Vbeta and 13 Jbeta primers. Produced via immunoSEQ multiplex PCR; TCRdb's table is partial and in-frame only. Of roughly 100,000 clones listed, roughly four fifths are singletons. The sequenced sample was PBMCs. These receptor sequences come from a man aged 35-49 years in good health and CMV-seronegative.

The V call is TRBV27, the J call TRBJ1-2; 8 nucleotides align to TRBD1. The CDR3 consists of 15 residues. J was trimmed by 4 bases and V by 4 bases; bases with no gene match: 8. Germline CDR1 and CDR2: MNHEY and SMNVEV (reference sequence). The CDR3 DNA sequence: TGTGCCAGCAGTTCTGCCGGGACAGGAGTCTATGGCTACACCTTC. Its translation: CASSSAGTGVYGYTF.

The J gene is TRBJ2-7, the V gene TRBV19; weak D call: TRBD1 (5 bases). This CDR3 has 14 amino acids. V dropped 2 bases and J dropped 0 bases, with 8 bases sitting between them. Germline V gene data show CDR1 as LNHDA and CDR2 as SQIVND (reference sequence). In DNA, the CDR3 is TGTGCCAGTAGTATATCACAGGCCTCCTACGAGCAGTACTTC. Protein sequence: CASSISQASYEQYF.

The table lists this clone with a count of one. V and J are TRBV4-1 and TRBJ2-1; D is unclear. Germline CDR1 reads MGHRA; CDR2 reads YSYEKL. The CDR3 length is 12 residues. Trimming left V 2 bases short and J 3 bases short, with 2 bases between. CDR3 in DNA: TGCGCCAGCAGCCAACTCTACAATGAGCAGTTCTTC. This translates into CASSQLYNEQFF.

A remark on this clone: A junction end diverges from the germline sequence, so it may reflect a read error. The V and J genes are TRBV7-9 and TRBJ2-1; 7 bases agree with TRBD2. The CDR3 sequence is 19 residues long. From germline, CDR1 is SEHNR and CDR2 FQNEAQ (reference sequence). In nucleotides, the CDR3 is TGTCCCAGCAGCTCAGGACGGGGCGGGTGGGAGGGCGACGACAATGAGCAGTTCTTC. This encodes CPSSSGRGGWEGDDNEQFF.

This clone was counted a few times. J is TRBJ2-7 and V is TRBV4-3; 7 bases match TRBD1. Germline trimming cut 2 bases from V and 4 bases from J; bases unmatched to any gene: 8. Germline CDR1 is LGHNA and CDR2 is YSLEER. This CDR3 has 15 amino acids. Here the CDR3 reads CASSQWDSVVYEQYF. CDR3 nucleotides: TGCGCCAGCAGCCAATGGGACAGTGTAGTTTACGAGCAGTACTTC.

The V call is TRBV2, the J call TRBJ1-1; 7 nucleotides match TRBD1. V shed 8 bases, J shed 6 bases, and the junction held 3 bases outside the gene matches. The CDR3 has 11 residues. From germline, CDR1 is SNHLY and CDR2 FYNNEI. CDR3 DNA sequence: TGTGCCAGCTACAGGGGAGCTGAAGCTTTCTTT. Translating gives CASYRGAEAFF.

This chain joins TRBV7-9 and TRBJ1-4; unclear D gene. Trimming cost V 5 bases and J 8 bases, with 15 bases left between them. The CDR3 has 14 amino acids. Germline V gives CDR1 SEHNR, CDR2 FQNEAQ (reference sequence). CDR3 bases: TGTGCCAGCAGCCCCCTCAAATCCGGGGAAAAACTGTTTTTT. This codes for CASSPLKSGEKLFF.

This chain joins TRBV18 and TRBJ1-4; 10 bases map to TRBD1. The CDR3 consists of 18 residues. Unmatched junction bases numbered 6, after V lost 2 bases and J lost 0 bases. In germline, CDR1 is KGHSH, CDR2 LQKENI. In DNA form, the CDR3 reads TGTGCCAGCTCACCATACGGGACAGGGGTTTCAACTAATGAAAAACTGTTTTTT. Amino acids: CASSPYGTGVSTNEKLFF.

Of note for this clone: The sample has other DNA sequences that encode this CDR3 too. The chain uses TRBV6-5 and TRBJ2-3; D is perhaps TRBD1 (6 bases). The CDR3 sequence is 15 residues long. CDR1 is MNHEY, CDR2 SVGAGI, per germline. Trimming stripped 3 bases from V and 2 bases from J, with 12 bases between. CDR3 protein: CASSYGAGDTDTQYF. The CDR3, as DNA: TGTGCCAGCAGTTATGGGGCAGGGGACACAGATACGCAGTATTTT.